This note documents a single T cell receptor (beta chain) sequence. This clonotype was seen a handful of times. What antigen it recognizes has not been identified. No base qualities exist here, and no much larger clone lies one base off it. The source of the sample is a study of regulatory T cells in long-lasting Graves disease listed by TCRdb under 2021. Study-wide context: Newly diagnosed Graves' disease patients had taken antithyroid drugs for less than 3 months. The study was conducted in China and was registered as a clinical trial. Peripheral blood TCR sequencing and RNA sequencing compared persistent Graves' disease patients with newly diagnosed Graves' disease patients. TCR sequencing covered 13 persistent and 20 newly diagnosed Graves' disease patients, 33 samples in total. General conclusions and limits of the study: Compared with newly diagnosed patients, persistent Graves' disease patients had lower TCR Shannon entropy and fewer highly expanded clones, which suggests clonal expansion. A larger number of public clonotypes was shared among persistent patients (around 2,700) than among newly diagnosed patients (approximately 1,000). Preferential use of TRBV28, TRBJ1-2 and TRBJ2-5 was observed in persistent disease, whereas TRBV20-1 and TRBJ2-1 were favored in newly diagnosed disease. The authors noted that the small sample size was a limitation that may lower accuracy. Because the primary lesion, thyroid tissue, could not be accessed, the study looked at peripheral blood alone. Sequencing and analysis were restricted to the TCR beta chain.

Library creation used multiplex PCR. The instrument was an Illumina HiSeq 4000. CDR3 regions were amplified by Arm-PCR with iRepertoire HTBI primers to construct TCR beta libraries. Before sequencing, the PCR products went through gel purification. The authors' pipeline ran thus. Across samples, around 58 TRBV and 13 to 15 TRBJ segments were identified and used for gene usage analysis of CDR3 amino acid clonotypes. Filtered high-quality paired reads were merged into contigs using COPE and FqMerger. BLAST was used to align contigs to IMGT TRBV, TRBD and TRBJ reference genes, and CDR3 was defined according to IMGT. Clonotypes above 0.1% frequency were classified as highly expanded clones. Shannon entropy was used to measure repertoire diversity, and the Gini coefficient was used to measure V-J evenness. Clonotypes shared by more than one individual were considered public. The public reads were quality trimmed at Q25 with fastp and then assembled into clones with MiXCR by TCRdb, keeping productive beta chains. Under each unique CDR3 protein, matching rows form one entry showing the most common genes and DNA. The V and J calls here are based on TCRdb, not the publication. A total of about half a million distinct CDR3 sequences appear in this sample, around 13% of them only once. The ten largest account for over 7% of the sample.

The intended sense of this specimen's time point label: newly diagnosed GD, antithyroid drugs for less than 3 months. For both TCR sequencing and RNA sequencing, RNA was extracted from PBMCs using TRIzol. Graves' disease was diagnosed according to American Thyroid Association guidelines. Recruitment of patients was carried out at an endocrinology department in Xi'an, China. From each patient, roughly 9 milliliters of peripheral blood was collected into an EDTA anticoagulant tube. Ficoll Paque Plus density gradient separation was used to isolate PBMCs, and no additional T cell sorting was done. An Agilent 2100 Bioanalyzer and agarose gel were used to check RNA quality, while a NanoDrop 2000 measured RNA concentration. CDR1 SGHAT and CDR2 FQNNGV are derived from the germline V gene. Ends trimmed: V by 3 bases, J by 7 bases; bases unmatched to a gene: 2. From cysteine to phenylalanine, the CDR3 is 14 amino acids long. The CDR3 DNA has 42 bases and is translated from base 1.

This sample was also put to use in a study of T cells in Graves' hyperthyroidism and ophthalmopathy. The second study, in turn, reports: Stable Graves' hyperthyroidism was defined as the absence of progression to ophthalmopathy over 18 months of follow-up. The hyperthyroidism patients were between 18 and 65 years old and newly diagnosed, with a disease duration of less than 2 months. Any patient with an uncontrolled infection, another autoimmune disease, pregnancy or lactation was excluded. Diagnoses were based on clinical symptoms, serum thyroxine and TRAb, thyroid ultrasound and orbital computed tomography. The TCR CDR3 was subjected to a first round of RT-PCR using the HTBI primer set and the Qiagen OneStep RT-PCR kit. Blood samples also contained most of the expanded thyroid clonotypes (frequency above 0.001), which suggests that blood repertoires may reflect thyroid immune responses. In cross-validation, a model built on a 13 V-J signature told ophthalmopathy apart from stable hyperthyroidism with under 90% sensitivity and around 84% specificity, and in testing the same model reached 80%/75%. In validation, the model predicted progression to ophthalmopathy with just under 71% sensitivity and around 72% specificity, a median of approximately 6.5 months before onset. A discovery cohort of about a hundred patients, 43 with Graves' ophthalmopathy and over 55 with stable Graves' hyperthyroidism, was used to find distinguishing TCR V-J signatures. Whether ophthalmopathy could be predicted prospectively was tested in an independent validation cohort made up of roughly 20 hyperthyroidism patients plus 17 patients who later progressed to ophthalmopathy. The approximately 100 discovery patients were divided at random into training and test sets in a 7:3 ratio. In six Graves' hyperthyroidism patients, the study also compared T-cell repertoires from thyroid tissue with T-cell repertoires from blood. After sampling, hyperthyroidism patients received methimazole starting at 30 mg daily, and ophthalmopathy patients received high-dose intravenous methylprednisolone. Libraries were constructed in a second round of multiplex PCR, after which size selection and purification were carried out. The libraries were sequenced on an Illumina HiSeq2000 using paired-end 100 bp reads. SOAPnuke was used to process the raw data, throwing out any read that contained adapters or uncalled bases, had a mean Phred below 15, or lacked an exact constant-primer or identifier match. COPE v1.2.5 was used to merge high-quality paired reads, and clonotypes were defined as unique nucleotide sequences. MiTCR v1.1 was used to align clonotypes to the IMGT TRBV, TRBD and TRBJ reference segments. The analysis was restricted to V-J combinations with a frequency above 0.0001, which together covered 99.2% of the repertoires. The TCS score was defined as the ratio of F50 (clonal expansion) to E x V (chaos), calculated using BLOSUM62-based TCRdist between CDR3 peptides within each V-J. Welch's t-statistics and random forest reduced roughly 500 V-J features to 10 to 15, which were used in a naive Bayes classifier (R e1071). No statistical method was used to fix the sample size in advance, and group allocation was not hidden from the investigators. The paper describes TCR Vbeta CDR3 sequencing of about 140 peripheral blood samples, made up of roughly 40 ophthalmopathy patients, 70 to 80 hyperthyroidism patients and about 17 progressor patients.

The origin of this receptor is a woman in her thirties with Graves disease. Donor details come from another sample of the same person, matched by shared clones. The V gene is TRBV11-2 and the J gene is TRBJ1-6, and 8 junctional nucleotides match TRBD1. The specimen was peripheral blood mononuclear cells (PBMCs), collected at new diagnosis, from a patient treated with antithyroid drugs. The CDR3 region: CASSFDRGNSPLHF. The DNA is TGTGCCAGCAGCTTCGACAGGGGAAATTCACCCCTCCACTTT.